This T cell receptor (beta chain) appears in the sequencing data of a study of regulatory T cells in long-lasting Graves disease (dated by TCRdb to about 2021). Broadly, across the study: Patients with newly diagnosed Graves' disease had been on antithyroid drugs for under 3 months. TCR sequencing covered roughly 13 persistent and approximately 20 newly diagnosed Graves' disease patients, some 35 samples in total. Persistent Graves' disease patients were compared with newly diagnosed Graves' disease patients by peripheral blood TCR sequencing and RNA sequencing. The study was conducted in China and was registered as a clinical trial.

Unmatched junction bases come to 4, with V trimmed by 0 bases and J by 3 bases. From a lookup of the germline V gene, CDR1 and CDR2 are MNHEY and SVGEGT. Spanning cysteine to phenylalanine, the CDR3 consists of 15 amino acids. The CDR3 DNA has 45 bases and is translated from base 1. Comments on this clonotype: Its antigen has not been determined. No base-level quality is on record; no much larger clone is a single base apart.

Overall results and qualifications from the work: Sequencing and analysis were restricted to the TCR beta chain. The small sample size was acknowledged by the authors as a limitation that may reduce accuracy. Compared with newly diagnosed patients, persistent Graves' disease patients had lower TCR Shannon entropy and fewer highly expanded clones, which suggests clonal expansion. Preferential use of TRBV28, TRBJ1-2 and TRBJ2-5 was observed in persistent disease, whereas TRBV20-1 and TRBJ2-1 were favored in newly diagnosed disease. Only peripheral blood was studied, because thyroid tissue, the primary lesion, was inaccessible. Persistent patients shared more public clonotypes among themselves (2,741) than newly diagnosed patients did (about 900).

Preparation of the library involved multiplex PCR. Sequenced using an Illumina HiSeq 4000. CDR3 regions were amplified by Arm-PCR with iRepertoire HTBI primers to construct TCR beta libraries. Gel purification was performed on PCR products prior to sequencing. Per the original workflow: Gene usage analysis of CDR3 amino acid clonotypes relied on the 55 to 80 TRBV and around 13 TRBJ segments identified across samples. COPE and FqMerger were used to merge filtered high-quality paired reads into contigs. BLAST was used to align contigs to IMGT TRBV, TRBD and TRBJ reference genes, and CDR3 was defined according to IMGT. Any clonotype with a frequency above 0.1% was classified as a highly expanded clone. Shannon entropy served as the measure of repertoire diversity, while the Gini coefficient captured V-J evenness. A clonotype was considered public if more than one individual shared it. Clones were called with MiXCR by TCRdb after fastp trimmed the public reads at Q25, and only in-frame beta chains were retained. CDR3 protein duplicates are merged, each entry listing the most common genes and DNA. What appears here as the V and J calls and clone size reflects TCRdb's work, not the paper's. Here the sample has under 500,000 distinct CDR3 sequences; around 17% occur a single time. The top ten clonotypes cover around 11% of the sample.

The time point label here, explained by the study, means: newly diagnosed GD, antithyroid drugs for less than 3 months. RNA was extracted from PBMCs in TRIzol for both TCR sequencing and RNA sequencing. The diagnosis of Graves' disease followed American Thyroid Association guidelines. Patients were recruited from an endocrinology department in Xi'an, China. Each patient gave about 9.1 milliliters of peripheral blood, collected in an EDTA anticoagulant tube. Ficoll Paque Plus density gradient separation was used to isolate PBMCs, and no further T cell sorting was performed. An Agilent 2100 Bioanalyzer and agarose gel were used to assess RNA quality, and a NanoDrop 2000 was used to measure RNA concentration. The data were also submitted as part of a second study, on T cells in Graves' hyperthyroidism and ophthalmopathy. The second study also describes: A patient counted as having stable Graves' hyperthyroidism if no progression to ophthalmopathy occurred over 18 months of follow-up. The hyperthyroidism patients were between 18 and 65 years old and newly diagnosed, with a disease duration of less than 2 months. Exclusion was applied to patients with uncontrolled infections, other autoimmune diseases, pregnancy or lactation. Diagnoses relied on clinical symptoms, serum thyroxine and TRAb, thyroid ultrasound and orbital computed tomography. For the first round of RT-PCR on the TCR CDR3, the HTBI primer set was used together with the Qiagen OneStep RT-PCR kit. Most expanded thyroid clonotypes (frequency above 0.001) were also detected in blood, a finding suggesting that blood repertoires may reflect thyroid immune responses. A model built on a 13 V-J signature distinguished ophthalmopathy from stable hyperthyroidism, reaching 87.88% sensitivity and under 84% specificity in cross-validation and 80%/75% in testing. In validation, progression to ophthalmopathy was predicted by the model with 70.59% sensitivity and about 72% specificity, a median of about 6 months before onset. To identify TCR V-J signatures that set the groups apart, the researchers used a discovery cohort of about a hundred patients, made up of around 40 with Graves' ophthalmopathy and some 56 with stable Graves' hyperthyroidism. An independent validation cohort of around 19 hyperthyroidism patients and about 16 patients who later progressed to ophthalmopathy tested prospective prediction of ophthalmopathy. The 100 or so discovery patients were randomly split 7:3 into training and test sets. Thyroid tissue and blood T-cell repertoires from several Graves' hyperthyroidism patients were also compared in the study. After blood sampling, hyperthyroidism patients were treated with methimazole at a starting dose of 30 mg daily, and ophthalmopathy patients were treated with high-dose intravenous methylprednisolone. Libraries were constructed in a second round of multiplex PCR, after which size selection and purification were carried out. Paired-end sequencing of the libraries was performed with 100 bp reads on an Illumina HiSeq2000. SOAPnuke was used to process the raw data, throwing out any read that contained adapters or uncalled bases, had a mean Phred below 15, or lacked an exact constant-primer or identifier match. High-quality paired reads were merged with COPE v1.2.5, and unique nucleotide sequences were defined as clonotypes. MiTCR v1.1 was used to align the clonotypes against IMGT TRBV, TRBD and TRBJ reference segments. Only V-J combinations with frequency above 0.0001, covering 99% to 99.2% of repertoires, were analysed. A TCS score was defined as the ratio between F50 (clonal expansion) and ExV (chaos), using BLOSUM62-based TCRdist between CDR3 peptides within each V-J. Welch's t-statistics and random forest reduced 500 to 550 V-J features to 10 to 15, which were used in a naive Bayes classifier (R e1071). Sample size was not statistically predetermined, and blinding of investigators to group allocation was not performed. According to the paper, TCR Vbeta CDR3 sequencing was carried out on about 140 peripheral blood samples, which came from 40 to 45 ophthalmopathy, about 75 hyperthyroidism and approximately 17 progressor patients.

The chain is made from TRBV6-2 or TRBV6-3 and TRBJ1-1; 7 junctional bases match TRBD1. The receptor's source is a woman aged 25-40 years with Graves disease. Donor details come from another sample of the same person, matched by shared clones. The sequences come from peripheral blood mononuclear cells (PBMCs), collected at new diagnosis, from a patient treated with antithyroid drugs. Read as DNA, the sequence is TGTGCCAGCAGTTACTCAACAGGGGCTTACACTGAAGCTTTCTTT. Its protein product is CASSYSTGAYTEAFF.